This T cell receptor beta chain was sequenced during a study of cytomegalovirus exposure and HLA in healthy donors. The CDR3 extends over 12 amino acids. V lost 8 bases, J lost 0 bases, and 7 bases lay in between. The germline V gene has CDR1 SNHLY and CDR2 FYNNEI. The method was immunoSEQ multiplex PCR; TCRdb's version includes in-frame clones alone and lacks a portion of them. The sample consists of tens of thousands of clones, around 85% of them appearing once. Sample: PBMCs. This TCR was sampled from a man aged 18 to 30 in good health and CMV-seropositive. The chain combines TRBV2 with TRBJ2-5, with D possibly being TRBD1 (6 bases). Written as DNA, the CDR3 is TGTGCCAGCGCAGGGGACCAAGAGACCCAGTACTTC. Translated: CASAGDQETQYF.